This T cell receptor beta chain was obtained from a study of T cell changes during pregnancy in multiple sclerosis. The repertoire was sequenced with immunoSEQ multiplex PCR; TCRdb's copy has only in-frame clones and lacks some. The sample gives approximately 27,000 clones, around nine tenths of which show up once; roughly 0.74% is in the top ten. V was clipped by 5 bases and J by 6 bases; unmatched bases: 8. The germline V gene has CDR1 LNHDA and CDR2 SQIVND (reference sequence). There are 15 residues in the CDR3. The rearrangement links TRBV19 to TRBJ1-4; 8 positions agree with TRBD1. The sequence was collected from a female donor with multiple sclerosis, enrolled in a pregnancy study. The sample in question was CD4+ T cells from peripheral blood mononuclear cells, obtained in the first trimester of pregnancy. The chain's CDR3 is CASSPPGQGYEKLFF. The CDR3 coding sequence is TGTGCCAGTAGTCCCCCCGGACAGGGTTATGAAAAACTGTTTTTT.